One and the same sample provided the 32 T cell receptor beta chains below, sequenced in a study of Graves' ophthalmopathy and Graves' hyperthyroidism. Amplification of TCR beta CDR3 regions used RNA transcripts. Following a first-round RT-PCR that used HTBI primers, a second-round multiplex PCR was carried out. From the multiplex PCR reads, TCRdb called clonotypes with MiXCR, one entry per CDR3 protein. The table records approximately 700,000 distinct CDR3 sequences, 40% of them present only once. The specimen was peripheral blood. The receptor source for this set is an adult man with Graves' ophthalmopathy.

The chain employs TRBV10-3 and TRBJ2-7; 9 positions match TRBD2. The germline gives CDR1 ENHRY, CDR2 SYGVKD. The CDR3 loop spans 16 amino acids. After removal of 4 bases from V and 2 bases from J, the junction contained 9 bases not matched to a gene. The CDR3 DNA is TGTGCCATCAGTGGGCTAGCGGGACGGGAGCCCTACGAGCAGTACTTC. This codes for CAISGLAGREPYEQYF.

The J gene is TRBJ2-7, the V gene TRBV11-2; D remains unclear. The CDR3 has 16 amino acids. Germline CDR1 reads SGHAT; CDR2 reads FQNNGV. Trimming took off 0 bases at V and 0 bases at J, with 12 bases between the two ends. The CDR3, as DNA: TGTGCCAGCAGCTTAGAAGCAGCCCCTAGCTCCTACGAGCAGTACTTC. Translation: CASSLEAAPSSYEQYF. Combining the CDR3 with reference TRBV11-2 and TRBJ2-7 gives the whole variable domain EAGVAQSPRYKIIEKRQSVAFWCNPISGHATLYWYQQILGQGPKLLIQFQNNGVVDDSQLPKDRFSAERLKGVDSTLKIQPAKLEDSAVYLCASSLEAAPSSYEQYFGPGTRLTVT.

On this clonotype itself: A much larger clone sits a single nucleotide away, making a read error possible. This chain links TRBV20-1 with TRBJ2-7, with D possibly being TRBD2 (6 bases). The CDR3 is 16 residues long. Germline V gene data show CDR1 as DFQATT and CDR2 as SNEGSKA (reference sequence). V gave up 3 bases and J gave up 0 bases, with 18 bases separating them. This CDR3 reads CSASDRTRTNSYEQYF. The CDR3 nucleotides read TGCAGTGCTAGCGATAGGACCCGGACTAACTCCTACGAGCAGTACTTC.

The V gene is TRBV2, the J gene TRBJ2-3; 7 nucleotides match TRBD1. V shed 4 bases, J shed 6 bases, and the junction held 4 bases outside the gene matches. Germline assignment: CDR1 SNHLY and CDR2 FYNNEI. The CDR3 contains 13 residues. The CDR3, as DNA: TGTGCCAGCAGTGCCAGGGGGACCGATACGCAGTATTTT. Translated: CASSARGTDTQYF. The entire variable domain, with the rest obtained from reference TRBV2 and TRBJ2-3, is as follows: EPEVTQTPSHQVTQMGQEVILRCVPISNHLYFYWYRQILGQKVEFLVSFYNNEISEKSEIFDDQFSVERPDGSNFTLKIRSTKLEDSAMYFCASSARGTDTQYFGPGTRLTVL.

The genes are TRBV11-2 and TRBJ2-7; D is ambiguous. Germline V gene sequence: CDR1 SGHAT, CDR2 FQNNGV. The CDR3 consists of 15 residues. V was cut by 5 bases and J by 0 bases, with 14 bases left in between. CDR3 nucleotides: TGTGCCAGCAGCGGCCAATACAGAAGCTCCTACGAGCAGTACTTC. Its protein is CASSGQYRSSYEQYF.

To note about this clonotype: Given a much more abundant clone one base away, this may be a read error. This chain uses TRBV19 with TRBJ2-6; 10 bases match TRBD1. Germline lookup yields CDR1 LNHDA and CDR2 SQIVND (reference sequence). The CDR3 runs to 16 residues. The CDR3 DNA sequence: TGTGCCAATAGTGGGACAGGGGCCTCTGGGGCCAACGTCCTGACTTTC. Protein sequence: CANSGTGASGANVLTF.

The rearrangement links TRBV29-1 to TRBJ2-7; 11 positions agree with TRBD2. Germline values: CDR1 SQVTM, CDR2 ANQGSEA. J was trimmed by 7 bases and V by 7 bases; bases with no gene match: 12. CDR3 length equals 14 residues. The DNA of the CDR3 is TGCAGCGGGGGGACTAGCGGATTCTTCAATGAGCAGTACTTC. Protein product: CSGGTSGFFNEQYF.

The rearrangement uses TRBV7-6 and TRBJ1-5, with a weak D call TRBD1 (5 bases). The CDR3 sequence is 12 residues long. Germline V gives CDR1 SGHVS, CDR2 FNYEAQ. CDR3 in DNA: TGTGCTCAGGCAGGGTTCAATCAGCCCCAGCATTTT. Its protein is CAQAGFNQPQHF.

A note on this clonotype: One end of the junction varies from germline; a read error may be responsible. The rearrangement joins TRBV15 to TRBJ2-7; 8 nucleotides agree with TRBD2. Germline-derived CDR1 and CDR2 are LNHNV and YYDKDF (reference sequence). CDR3 size: 14 residues. In nucleotides, the CDR3 is TGTGCCACCTCAGGGGTTAGCGGGACGGACGAGCAATACTTC. Its protein product is CATSGVSGTDEQYF.

The chain employs TRBV2 and TRBJ2-7, with 8 bases fitting TRBD1. The germline V gene encodes CDR1 SNHLY and CDR2 FYNNEI. V trimming: 6 bases; J trimming: 3 bases; junction bases outside the gene matches: 13. The CDR3 runs to 16 residues. The CDR3, as DNA: TGTGCCAGCAGAGGCCACGGGACAGGAGAACTCTACGAGCAGTACTTC. Amino acids: CASRGHGTGELYEQYF.

The genes are TRBV24-1 and TRBJ2-5; D not certain. The CDR3 is 14 residues long. Germline V gene lookup returns CDR1 KGHDR and CDR2 SFDVKD. The V gene lost 5 bases and the J gene lost 0 bases, with 9 bases spanning the gap. CDR3 sequence: CATSARPDQETQYF. The DNA of the CDR3 is TGTGCCACCAGTGCTAGGCCGGACCAAGAGACCCAGTACTTC.

The genes are TRBV10-3 and TRBJ2-5; D call uncertain. CDR3 length: 14 residues. V lost 10 bases to trimming and J lost 2 bases, with 17 bases between them. The germline CDR1 and CDR2 sequences are ENHRY and SYGVKD. In DNA, the CDR3 is TGTGCCAGCAGGCCGGCCCTCACGCAAGAGACCCAGTACTTC. Amino acid sequence: CASRPALTQETQYF.

The chain couples TRBV20-1 to TRBJ1-4; D is unclear. The CDR3 loop spans 15 amino acids. Between the trimmed V and J ends, which lost 0 bases and 4 bases, there was a span of 12 bases. In germline, CDR1 is DFQATT, CDR2 SNEGSKA (reference sequence). CDR3 in amino acids: CSAREGNKINEKLFF. CDR3 coding DNA: TGCAGTGCTAGAGAAGGGAACAAGATTAATGAAAAACTGTTTTTT.

V is TRBV29-1 and J is TRBJ1-3; unclear D gene. CDR1 SQVTM and CDR2 ANQGSEA come from the germline V gene. Between the trimmed V and J ends, which lost 4 bases and 0 bases, there was a span of 4 bases. The length of the CDR3 is 12 residues. CDR3 region: CSVGVSGNTIYF. The CDR3 DNA reads TGCAGCGTTGGGGTCTCTGGAAACACCATATATTTT.

Details on this clonotype: A much bigger clone sits one base away, suggesting this may be a read error. The rearrangement links TRBV7-6 to TRBJ2-5; 13 bases are shared with TRBD2. The junction had 3 bases not matched to a gene; V was cut back by 3 bases and J by 8 bases. Germline loops: CDR1 SGHVS, CDR2 FNYEAQ. This CDR3 spans 14 amino acids. The CDR3 protein is CASSFGLAGDTQYF. As DNA, the CDR3 is TGTGCCAGCAGCTTCGGACTAGCGGGGGACACCCAGTACTTC.

The gene calls are TRBV20-1 and TRBJ2-7, with a weak D call TRBD1 (6 bases). V dropped 3 bases and J dropped 2 bases, with 11 bases sitting between them. This CDR3 contains 13 residues. The germline V gene encodes CDR1 DFQATT and CDR2 SNEGSKA (reference sequence). The CDR3 here is CSASLQGPYEQYF. CDR3 sequence (DNA): TGCAGTGCTAGTCTACAGGGACCCTACGAGCAGTACTTC.

This chain uses TRBV20-1 with TRBJ2-7; D is possibly TRBD1 (6 bases). In germline, CDR1 is DFQATT, CDR2 SNEGSKA (reference sequence). This CDR3 region has 15 residues. CDR3 sequence reads: CSVQTGVRGTHEQYF. CDR3 in DNA: TGCAGCGTACAGACCGGGGTGAGGGGGACCCACGAGCAGTACTTC.

This rearrangement joins TRBV10-2 to TRBJ1-1; the D gene is possibly TRBD1 (6 bases). Germline CDR1 reads WSHSY; CDR2 reads SAAADI. The CDR3 runs to 15 residues. Trimming stripped 8 bases from V and 1 base from J, with 17 bases between. The CDR3 nucleotides are TGCGCCAGCGTGGGGGCCGGGAGGACGAACACTGAAGCTTTCTTT. Its translation: CASVGAGRTNTEAFF.

This chain joins TRBV11-2 and TRBJ2-7; the match to TRBD1 covers 7 bases. Germline V gene lookup returns CDR1 SGHAT and CDR2 FQNNGV. V shed 7 bases, J shed 2 bases, and the junction held 8 bases outside the gene matches. The length of the CDR3 is 14 residues. The CDR3 DNA reads TGTGCCAGCACCGCCGGGACAGAGGCCTACGAGCAGTACGTC. The encoded protein is CASTAGTEAYEQYV.

V usage is TRBV10-2 and J usage is TRBJ1-1, with D uncertain. V lost 0 bases to trimming and J lost 10 bases, with 9 bases between them. The CDR3 runs to 12 residues. CDR1 WSHSY and CDR2 SAAADI come from the germline V gene. The CDR3 DNA sequence: TGCGCCAGCAGTGAGTCAGGGTTTGGAGCTTTCTTT. This sequence encodes CASSESGFGAFF.

This chain connects TRBV7-9 to TRBJ2-5; D unclear. Germline V lookup: CDR1 SEHNR, CDR2 FQNEAQ (reference sequence). The CDR3 is 15 residues long. Trimming shortened V by 5 bases and J by 2 bases, and 15 bases separated the two germline ends. The CDR3 DNA reads as TGTGCCAGCAGCCCTAATCGAGTAGGACAAGAGACCCAGTACTTC. Its translation: CASSPNRVGQETQYF.

This chain uses TRBV25-1 with TRBJ2-2; the D gene is possibly TRBD2 (5 bases). Trimming stripped 5 bases from V and 5 bases from J, with 21 bases between. Germline V lookup: CDR1 MGHDK, CDR2 SYGVNS. CDR3 length: 17 residues. The CDR3 nucleotides read TGTGCCAGCAGTCATAGCGTATCCGGGTTACGAACCGGGGAGCTGTTTTTT. Translating it yields CASSHSVSGLRTGELFF. The variable domain in full, completed from reference TRBV25-1 and TRBJ2-2, reads EADIYQTPRYLVIGTGKKITLECSQTMGHDKMYWYQQDPGMELHLIHYSYGVNSTEKGDLSSESTVSRIRTEHFPLTLESARPSHTSQYLCASSHSVSGLRTGELFFGEGSRLTVL.

This clonotype occurred a few times. The rearrangement links TRBV6-9 to TRBJ1-1, with D maybe TRBD1 (6 bases). This CDR3 has 13 residues. Trimming took 5 bases from V and 5 from J, leaving 12 bases between them. The germline V gene has CDR1 MNHGY and CDR2 SVAAGI. The CDR3 nucleotides are TGTGCCAGCAGTGAAAACAGGGAGACTGAAGCTTTCTTT. It translates to CASSENRETEAFF.

The chain uses TRBV6-1 and TRBJ2-7, with D possibly matching TRBD1 (6 bases). This CDR3 comprises 15 residues. Germline CDR1 reads MNHNS; CDR2 reads SASEGT. V lost 7 bases to trimming and J lost 1 base, with 17 bases between them. The CDR3 loop is CASIDGTLNSYEQYF. The CDR3 coding sequence is TGTGCCAGCATCGACGGGACACTGAATTCCTACGAGCAGTACTTC.

The J gene is TRBJ2-7, the V gene TRBV5-1, with D possibly matching TRBD2 (6 bases). This CDR3 is 15 amino acids long. The germline V gene encodes CDR1 SGHRS and CDR2 YFSETQ. V dropped 2 bases and J dropped 1 base, with 13 bases sitting between them. The DNA of the CDR3 is TGCGCCAGCAGCTTTGCAGCGGGCATATCCTACGAGCAGTACGTC. Its translation is CASSFAAGISYEQYV.

The gene calls are TRBV29-1 and TRBJ2-5; 9 bases agree with TRBD1. Trimming cost V 6 bases and J 4 bases; bases outside gene matches: 9. This CDR3 region has 14 residues. Germline CDR1 is SQVTM and CDR2 is ANQGSEA. CDR3 bases: TGCAGCGTGGACCAACAGGGGGCGGGAGAGACCCAGTACTTC. The encoded protein is CSVDQQGAGETQYF.

Note on this clonotype: Since a much larger clone is just one base distant, this may be a read error. The chain combines TRBV20-1 with TRBJ2-7; D may be TRBD1 (6 bases). The CDR3 length is 13 residues. Germline V lookup: CDR1 DFQATT, CDR2 SNEGSKA (reference sequence). V was shortened by 3 bases and J by 4 bases, with 13 bases between the two germline ends. As DNA, the CDR3 is TGCAGTGCTAGGGTCGCACAGGGTTACGAGCAGTACTTC. As protein: CSARVAQGYEQYF.

The chain combines TRBV12-3 or TRBV12-4 with TRBJ1-5, with 7 bases identical to TRBD1. With V trimmed by 6 bases and J by 6 bases, 8 bases remained unmatched. The CDR3 covers 14 residues. CDR3 in DNA: TGTGCCAGCAGATTGGAAAGGGGGCCTCAGCCCCAGCATTTT. Protein product: CASRLERGPQPQHF.

The chain uses TRBV2 and TRBJ1-6; D might be TRBD1 (5 bases). V was shortened by 3 bases and J by 10 bases, with 16 bases between the two germline ends. The CDR3 sequence is 15 residues long. Germline V gives CDR1 SNHLY, CDR2 FYNNEI. The CDR3 bases are TGTGCCAGCAGTGAGGCCGGGGGGGAAGGCTCACCCCTCCACTTT. Protein sequence: CASSEAGGEGSPLHF.

The CDR3 sequence is CASSDSGVSEQFF. The CDR3 coding sequence is TGTGCCAGCAGTGACTCGGGGGTAAGCGAGCAGTTCTTC. The V call is TRBV6-4, the J call TRBJ2-1; D might be TRBD1 or TRBD2, each matching 5 bases. The V and J ends lost 0 bases and 10 bases respectively, with 10 bases between them. Germline CDR1 and CDR2: MRHNA and SNTAGT. This CDR3 is 13 amino acids long.

V usage is TRBV7-2 and J usage is TRBJ2-6; D gene ambiguous. V was cut by 5 bases and J by 0 bases, with 17 bases left in between. The germline V gene has CDR1 SGHTA and CDR2 FQGNSA. This CDR3 contains 18 residues. Written as DNA, the CDR3 is TGTGCCAGCAGCCAAGTCGTACCAGGTGACTCTGGGGCCAACGTCCTGACTTTC. Protein product: CASSQVVPGDSGANVLTF.

The genes are TRBV7-2 and TRBJ2-7; TRBD1 aligns across 12 bases. Looked up from germline, CDR1 is SGHTA and CDR2 is FQGNSA. CDR3 length: 15 residues. The ends lost 7 bases at V and 6 bases at J; junction bases unmatched: 10. The CDR3 loop reads CASTNRGTGGREQYF. CDR3 coding DNA: TGTGCCAGCACCAACCGCGGGACAGGGGGCCGCGAGCAGTACTTC.